This TCR beta chain was observed in a study of T cell responses to AZD1222 COVID-19 vaccine. Deletions cut 5 bases from V and 4 bases from J, with 20 bases between. The CDR3 loop spans 16 amino acids. The germline V gene has CDR1 SGHNT and CDR2 YENEEA. General study findings and limits: White British ancestry dominated among donors, who included more females, and clonal diversity was possibly underestimated. The study identified only 6 or 7 AZD1222 recipients as seropositive at baseline.

Points on this clone: What it recognizes is unknown.

Clones were sequenced by immunoSEQ multiplex PCR, and TCRdb holds only the in-frame ones, with some missing. The sample shows approximately 120,000 clones, around 88% of them seen only once. The clonotype originates from an adult in good health. The J gene is TRBJ2-5, the V gene TRBV11-3; TRBD2 might be the D (7 bases). The source material was peripheral blood, sampled on day 0 of MenACWY control vaccination. Written as DNA, the CDR3 is TGTGCCAGCAGCCGCTATAGGGGGGGCGAAGGAGAGACCCAGTACTTC. Its translation: CASSRYRGGEGETQYF.